Listed below are T cell receptor beta chains from one sample, sequenced in a study of blood T cell repertoires in COVID-19. Sequencing used immunoSEQ multiplex PCR; TCRdb keeps in-frame clones, though not all of them. There are about 160,000 clones in the sample; roughly 90% occur only once, and 6% to 8.5% lies in the top ten. Source material: PBMCs or T cells enriched from blood (not recorded which). Receptors were obtained from a woman aged 50 to 60 who had recovered from COVID-19. Each CDR3 is given with its conserved first and last residue. The D gene is left open where the match is weak. The size field is filled for only some rows; it gives once, few, many or a size class.

NA	14	TRBD2	TRBV29-1	TRBJ2-7	CSVERASGGYEQYF	TGCAGCGTTGAACGGGCTAGCGGGGGTTACGAGCAGTACTTC
NA	17	NA	TRBV18	TRBJ2-7	CASSPQGQGVGSYEQYF	TGTGCCAGCTCACCACAAGGCCAGGGTGTGGGGTCCTACGAGCAGTACTTC
NA	15	TRBD1	TRBV5-4	TRBJ2-1	CASSRGTDRYNEQFF	TGTGCCAGCAGCCGAGGGACAGATAGGTACAATGAGCAGTTCTTC
NA	14	NA	TRBV5-6	TRBJ1-5	CASSVWTSNQPQHF	TGTGCCAGCAGCGTTTGGACAAGCAATCAGCCCCAGCATTTT
NA	12	NA	TRBV19	TRBJ1-1	CASRIGGTEAFF	TGTGCCAGTAGAATCGGGGGGACTGAAGCTTTCTTT
NA	13	NA	TRBV6-5	TRBJ2-5	CASSMGLLETQYF	TGTGCCAGCAGTATGGGACTTTTAGAGACCCAGTACTTC
NA	15	NA	TRBV11-2	TRBJ1-1	CASSLSAPRATEAFF	TGTGCCAGCAGCTTAAGCGCGCCCAGGGCCACTGAAGCTTTCTTT
NA	13	NA	TRBV14	TRBJ1-1	CASSQTMNTEAFF	TGTGCCAGCAGCCAGACAATGAACACTGAAGCTTTCTTT
once	14	NA	TRBV27	TRBJ2-5	CASGEGLPLKTQYF	TGTGCCAGCGGGGAAGGACTCCCCTTAAAGACCCAGTACTTC
NA	13	NA	TRBV14	TRBJ2-2	CASSRQNTGELFF	TGTGCCAGCAGCCGACAGAACACCGGGGAGCTGTTTTTT
NA	15	TRBD1	TRBV5-3	TRBJ1-4	CARRENRGITGKLFF	TGTGCCAGAAGGGAGAACAGGGGAATTACGGGAAAACTGTTTTTT
NA	18	NA	TRBV20-1	TRBJ1-2	CSASSSLDPKRTNYGYTF	TGCAGTGCTAGTTCGTCTCTAGACCCGAAACGAACTAACTATGGCTACACCTTC
NA	12	NA	TRBV29-1	TRBJ1-6	CSVGDSNSPLHF	TGCAGCGTTGGGGACTCTAATTCACCCCTCCACTTT
NA	14	NA	TRBV7-8	TRBJ2-7	CASSLIGVIHEQYF	TGTGCCAGCAGCTTAATCGGGGTAATCCACGAGCAGTACTTC
NA	15	NA	TRBV30	TRBJ1-2	CAWSVGVVGANGYTF	TGTGCCTGGAGTGTAGGCGTAGTGGGGGCCAATGGCTACACCTTC
NA	11	NA	TRBV6-7	TRBJ1-5	CASSFSVYQHF	TGTGCCAGCAGTTTTTCGGTGTATCAGCATTTT
NA	12	TRBD1	TRBV24-1	TRBJ2-3	CATTGGTDTQYF	TGTGCCACTACAGGGGGCACAGATACGCAGTATTTT
NA	16	TRBD2	TRBV7-2	TRBJ2-5	CASSFEIAGGGETQYF	TGTGCCAGCAGCTTCGAGATAGCGGGCGGGGGGGAGACCCAGTACTTC
NA	12	NA	TRBV7-2	TRBJ2-2	CASHLNTGELFF	TGTGCCAGCCACTTAAACACCGGGGAGCTGTTTTTT
NA	15	TRBD1	TRBV2	TRBJ2-2	CASSAPDRATGELFF	TGTGCCAGCAGCGCCCCTGACAGGGCCACCGGGGAGCTGTTTTTT
few	14	NA	TRBV30	TRBJ2-1	CAWRGGRAYNEQFF	TGTGCCTGGAGGGGAGGCAGGGCCTACAATGAGCAGTTCTTC
NA	15	NA	TRBV6-5	TRBJ1-2	CASSKQGSADYGYTF	TGTGCCAGCAGTAAACAGGGATCTGCCGACTATGGCTACACCTTC
NA	14	NA	TRBV7-3	TRBJ2-3	CASSRLGPTDTQYF	TGTGCCAGCAGCCGTCTTGGGCCCACAGATACGCAGTATTTT
NA	20	NA	TRBV4-3	TRBJ2-1	CASSATLHPSASQGGNEQFF	TGCGCCAGCAGCGCCACCCTCCATCCTTCGGCTTCCCAGGGGGGTAATGAGCAGTTCTTC
NA	15	NA	TRBV30	TRBJ2-4	CAWSGHSLAKNIQYF	TGTGCCTGGAGTGGGCATTCTCTAGCCAAAAACATTCAGTACTTC
NA	13	NA	TRBV7-2	TRBJ1-2	CASSVRGHYGYTF	TGTGCCAGCAGCGTCAGAGGGCACTATGGCTACACCTTC
NA	14	TRBD1	TRBV5-1	TRBJ1-1	CASSPGTANTEAFF	TGCGCCAGCAGCCCCGGGACAGCGAACACTGAAGCTTTCTTT
NA	12	NA	TRBV5-1	TRBJ1-2	CASSLDIYGYTF	TGCGCCAGCAGCTTGGACATTTATGGCTACACCTTC
NA	15	TRBD2	TRBV7-3	TRBJ2-1	CASSYLAGVVNEQFF	TGTGCCAGCAGCTATCTAGCGGGGGTCGTTAATGAGCAGTTCTTC
NA	13	NA	TRBV5-4	TRBJ2-1	CASSGELYNEQFF	TGTGCCAGCAGCGGGGAGTTGTACAATGAGCAGTTCTTC
NA	15	NA	TRBV7-9	TRBJ2-7	CASSLGVAGDGEQYF	TGTGCCAGCAGCTTGGGTGTGGCAGGGGACGGCGAGCAGTACTTC
NA	14	TRBD1	TRBV13	TRBJ2-7	CASSFSDRGGEQYF	TGTGCCAGCAGTTTCTCGGACAGGGGGGGCGAGCAGTACTTC
NA	15	NA	TRBV7-9	TRBJ1-2	CASSFSVIANYGYTF	TGTGCCAGCAGCTTTTCGGTCATAGCTAACTATGGCTACACCTTC
NA	14	TRBD2	TRBV28	TRBJ2-5	CASSLRGVEETQYF	TGTGCCAGCAGTTTACGGGGGGTTGAAGAGACCCAGTACTTC
NA	13	NA	TRBV28	TRBJ2-7	CASRWDNSYEQYF	TGTGCCAGCAGGTGGGACAACTCCTACGAGCAGTACTTC
NA	17	TRBD1	TRBV7-6	TRBJ2-6	CASSLDRGLAGANVLTF	TGTGCCAGCAGCTTGGACAGGGGGTTGGCTGGGGCCAACGTCCTGACTTTC
NA	12	TRBD1	TRBV19	TRBJ2-7	CASSPGGGEQYF	TGTGCCAGTAGCCCAGGGGGTGGCGAGCAGTACTTC
NA	15	TRBD1	TRBV5-1	TRBJ2-7	CASSSTGGRSYEQYF	TGCGCCAGCAGCTCTACAGGGGGCCGCTCCTACGAGCAGTACTTC
many	16	TRBD2	TRBV9	TRBJ2-1	CASSVGTSGGANEQFF	TGTGCCAGCAGCGTAGGGACTAGCGGGGGGGCCAATGAGCAGTTCTTC
NA	14	NA	TRBV6-5	TRBJ1-2	CASSSLTDGYGYTF	TGTGCCAGCAGTTCATTGACAGATGGCTATGGCTACACCTTC
NA	18	NA	TRBV5-5	TRBJ1-1	CASSLYPTLGGKRAEAFF	TGTGCCAGCAGCTTGTATCCGACTTTGGGGGGGAAGCGAGCTGAAGCTTTCTTT
NA	15	TRBD1	TRBV6-2/TRBV6-3	TRBJ1-1	CASSSYTTGRSEAFF	TGTGCCAGCAGTTCCTATACGACAGGGAGGTCTGAAGCTTTCTTT
NA	14	NA	TRBV5-5	TRBJ2-7	CASSLVGNPYEQYF	TGTGCCAGCAGCTTGGTGGGCAACCCGTACGAGCAGTACTTC
NA	11	NA	TRBV5-4	TRBJ2-3	CASSLLNTQYF	TGTGCCAGCAGCTTGTTAAATACGCAGTATTTT
NA	15	NA	TRBV9	TRBJ1-3	CASSVGGGSGNTIYF	TGTGCCAGCAGCGTAGGTGGAGGCTCTGGAAACACCATATATTTT
NA	14	TRBD1	TRBV20-1	TRBJ2-1	CSASGDRGLHEQFF	TGCAGTGCTAGTGGCGACAGGGGGCTTCATGAGCAGTTCTTC
NA	19	TRBD1	TRBV7-8	TRBJ2-3	CASSLARPSATGGADTQYF	TGTGCCAGCAGCTTAGCGCGTCCAAGTGCGACAGGGGGCGCGGATACGCAGTATTTT
NA	15	TRBD1	TRBV2	TRBJ2-7	CARGDGGQGSYEQYF	TGTGCCAGAGGGGATGGGGGACAGGGGTCCTACGAGCAGTACTTC
NA	13	NA	TRBV25-1	TRBJ2-3	CASSDGGTDTQYF	TGTGCCAGCAGTGATGGGGGGACAGATACGCAGTATTTT
NA	14	NA	TRBV9	TRBJ1-5	CASSAVDSNQPQHF	TGTGCCAGCAGCGCGGTCGATAGCAATCAGCCCCAGCATTTT
NA	18	TRBD2	TRBV3-1/TRBV3-2	TRBJ2-3	CASSQGLAGGLGTDTQYF	TGTGCCAGCAGCCAAGGTCTAGCGGGGGGGCTAGGCACAGATACGCAGTATTTT
NA	14	NA	TRBV9	TRBJ1-3	CASSVEGAGNTIYF	TGTGCCAGCAGCGTAGAGGGGGCTGGAAACACCATATATTTT
NA	12	NA	TRBV21-1	TRBJ1-4	CAITGVGEKLFF	TGTGCCATTACAGGGGTGGGTGAAAAACTGTTTTTT
NA	19	TRBD1	TRBV16	TRBJ1-3	CASSQSLGTVLLSGNTIYF	TGTGCCAGCAGCCAATCGTTGGGGACAGTTCTACTCTCTGGAAACACCATATATTTT
NA	16	TRBD2	TRBV3-1/TRBV3-2	TRBJ2-5	CASSHLLAGGRGTQYF	TGTGCCAGCAGCCACCTTCTAGCGGGGGGAAGGGGGACCCAGTACTTC
NA	18	NA	TRBV14	TRBJ1-6	CASSQVFRRGSYNSPLHF	TGTGCCAGCAGCCAAGTTTTCCGTCGGGGCTCCTATAATTCACCCCTCCACTTT
NA	18	TRBD1	TRBV18	TRBJ1-4	CASSPVLQGAGLPEKLFF	TGTGCCAGCTCACCCGTATTGCAGGGGGCAGGACTACCTGAAAAACTGTTTTTT
NA	13	TRBD1	TRBV29-1	TRBJ1-5	CSVEGSTGSPQHF	TGCAGCGTTGAAGGGTCGACAGGGAGCCCCCAGCATTTT